The 5 T cell receptor beta chains below all came from one sample that was sequenced in a study of T cell repertoires in cytomegalovirus infection. No cognate antigen is known for these TCRs. TCRdb itself ran the reads through MiXCR, one entry per CDR3 protein. The sample shows a few hundred thousand distinct CDR3 sequences, roughly a fifth of them seen only once. Sequences were derived from cultured PBMCs, sampled from culture after CMV antigen stimulation. These receptors originate from a human donor in good health (CMV status not recorded). Some clones in this sample may be carry-over from other donors' samples.

In this sample, this clonotype turned up many times. The V gene is TRBV12-3 or TRBV12-4, the J gene TRBJ2-5; 9 bases map to TRBD2. The J segment lost 8 bases and the V segment lost 6 bases, leaving 10 bases of the junction unmatched. The CDR3 extends over 14 amino acids. The CDR3 nucleotides are TGTGCCAGCAGACATAGCGGGAGTCACTATACCCAGTACTTC. Residues: CASRHSGSHYTQYF.

This rearrangement joins TRBV4-2 to TRBJ2-5; 8 bases line up with TRBD2. Looked up from germline, CDR1 is LGHNA and CDR2 is YNFKEQ. The CDR3 sequence is 18 residues long. The junction had 14 bases not matched to a gene; V was cut back by 3 bases and J by 2 bases. The CDR3 nucleotides read TGTGCCAGCAGCCATCCCACTACTGGCGGGAGGTTACAAGAGACCCAGTACTTC. Translating gives CASSHPTTGGRLQETQYF.

The V call is TRBV9, the J call TRBJ2-2; D is uncertain. CDR3 length: 15 residues. Trimming took 0 bases from V and 1 from J, leaving 7 bases between them. CDR1 SGDLS and CDR2 YYNGEE come from the germline V gene. CDR3 nucleotides: TGTGCCAGCAGCGTAGCTCTAGTGAACACCGGGGAGCTGTTTTTT. Its protein product is CASSVALVNTGELFF.

This clonotype was observed many times. CDR3 amino acids: CASSLGMSSTDTQYF. Written as DNA, the CDR3 is TGTGCCAGCAGCTTAGGGATGAGTAGCACAGATACGCAGTATTTT. V gene TRBV7-2 combines with J gene TRBJ2-3; the D is unclear. The CDR3 consists of 15 residues. CDR1 and CDR2 (germline): SGHTA, FQGNSA. Trimming stripped 1 base from V and 0 bases from J, with 8 bases between.

The genes are TRBV7-2 and TRBJ2-1, with a tentative D call TRBD1 (6 bases). The germline CDR1 and CDR2 sequences are SGHTA and FQGNSA. The CDR3 runs 14 residues. The ends were cut back, 2 bases at V and 14 bases at J, with 19 bases in the middle. The CDR3 loop is CASSLNVVSGAEFF. CDR3 in DNA: TGTGCCAGCAGCTTAAATGTAGTATCAGGGGCAGAGTTCTTC.